This T cell receptor beta chain was found in a study of early T cells in non-severe SARS-CoV-2 infection (dated by TCRdb to the early 2020s). For the wider study: Because TCR sequencing relied on bulk RNA taken from unsorted whole blood, pairing of alpha and beta chains was not possible. Overall study results and their limits: VDJdb matching was skewed toward anti-spike CD8 responses and likely underestimated virus-specific expansions, missing private and CD4 specificities.

This clonotype has ten or more counts. This clone's antigen is unknown. No qualities accompany the bases; no much larger clone lies one base away. Library preparation used 5' RACE. The run used a NextSeq 500. Unique molecular identifiers were attached to individual cDNA molecules in the TCR library protocol so that sequencing error and PCR bias could be corrected. Both TCR alpha and beta chains were sequenced, and tight co-correlation was observed between alpha and beta sequence abundances in each sample. Turning to the authors' computational methods: Decombinator V4 was used to annotate the V gene, J gene and CDR3 of the TCR sequences. Expanded TCRs were defined as changing significantly between any two time points under a Poisson model with p below 0.0001. Abundances of TCRs were expressed as counts per million after normalisation to the total number of TCRs sequenced in each sample. MAIT TCRs were defined by TRAV1-2 paired with TRAJ12, TRAJ20 or TRAJ33, and iNKT TCRs by TRAV10 paired with TRAJ18. VDJdb, accessed 1 November 2021, was searched for CMV, EBV and SARS-CoV-2 annotated TCRs, with TCRs annotated for multiple antigens excluded. TCRdb reran the public reads through fastp at Q25 and MiXCR, keeping productive beta chains. Every distinct CDR3 protein forms one entry, paired with its most common genes and DNA. The V and J calls were not made by the authors but by TCRdb's processing. The table for this sample lists roughly 26,000 distinct CDR3 sequences; less than 6.5% of them were counted only once. The ten largest clones take up 4% of the sample.

This was a case-control study nested in a cohort of healthcare workers in London, UK, who had nasopharyngeal swab PCR tests and blood samples taken every week. Between 23 and 31 March 2020, the week of the UK lockdown, healthcare workers were enrolled and then followed up weekly for as long as 16 weeks. The CDR3, from cysteine to phenylalanine, totals 14 residues. The DNA shown is the 42-base CDR3, in frame from base 1. As encoded in the germline V gene, CDR1 is KGHSH while CDR2 is LQKENI. At the junction V is shortened by 1 base and J by 5 bases; bases outside the gene matches: 2. This chain is built from TRBV18 and TRBJ1-5; 7 junctional bases match TRBD1. The receptor's source is an adult who was a healthcare worker with PCR-confirmed SARS-CoV-2 infection or an uninfected control (not recorded which). Source material: whole blood. At the DNA level, the sequence is TGTGCCAGCTCACCACGGGACAGAGATCAGCCCCAGCATTTT. Its protein is CASSPRDRDQPQHF.